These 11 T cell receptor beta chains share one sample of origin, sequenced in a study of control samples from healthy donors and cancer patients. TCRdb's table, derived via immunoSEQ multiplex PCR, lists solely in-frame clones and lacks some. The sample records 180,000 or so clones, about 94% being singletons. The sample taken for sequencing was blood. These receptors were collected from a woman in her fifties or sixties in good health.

CDR3 nucleotide sequence: TGTGCCAGCAGGGGGGGAACTAATGAAAAACTGTTTTTT. As protein: CASRGGTNEKLFF. The chain couples TRBV25-1 to TRBJ1-4, with D possibly being TRBD1 (5 bases). The CDR3 length is 13 residues. Per germline, CDR1 MGHDK and CDR2 SYGVNS. Trimming stripped 6 bases from V and 1 base from J, with 6 bases between.

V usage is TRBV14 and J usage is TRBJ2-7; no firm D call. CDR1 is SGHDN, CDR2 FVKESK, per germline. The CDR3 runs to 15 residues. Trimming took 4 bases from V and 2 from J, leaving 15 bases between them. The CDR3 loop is CASSPGFIAPYEQYF. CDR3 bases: TGTGCCAGCAGCCCGGGTTTCATAGCCCCCTACGAGCAGTACTTC.

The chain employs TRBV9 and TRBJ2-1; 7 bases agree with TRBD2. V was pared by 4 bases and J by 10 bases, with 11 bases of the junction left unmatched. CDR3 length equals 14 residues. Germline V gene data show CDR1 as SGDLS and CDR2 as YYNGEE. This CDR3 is CASSPSPTGREQFF. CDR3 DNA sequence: TGTGCCAGCAGCCCAAGCCCTACCGGGAGGGAGCAGTTCTTC.

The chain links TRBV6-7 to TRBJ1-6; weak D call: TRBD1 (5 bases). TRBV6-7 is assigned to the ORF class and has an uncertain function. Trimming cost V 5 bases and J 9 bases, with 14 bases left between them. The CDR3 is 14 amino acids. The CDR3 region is CASSGRGRTSPLHF. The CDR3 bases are TGTGCCAGCAGTGGCCGGGGGAGGACTTCACCCCTCCACTTT.

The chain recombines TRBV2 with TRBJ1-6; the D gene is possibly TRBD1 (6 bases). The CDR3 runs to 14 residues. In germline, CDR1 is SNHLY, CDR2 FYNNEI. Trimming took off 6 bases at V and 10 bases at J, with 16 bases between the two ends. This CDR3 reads CASRDTWGQSPLHF. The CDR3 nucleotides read TGTGCCAGCAGGGACACGTGGGGGCAGTCACCCCTCCACTTT.

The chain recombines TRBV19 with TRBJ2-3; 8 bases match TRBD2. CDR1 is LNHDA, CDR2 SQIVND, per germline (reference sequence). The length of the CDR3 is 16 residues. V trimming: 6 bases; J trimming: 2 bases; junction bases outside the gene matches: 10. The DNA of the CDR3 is TGTGCCAGTAGCCTCCTGGCGGGGGGATACACAGATACGCAGTATTTT. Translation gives CASSLLAGGYTDTQYF.

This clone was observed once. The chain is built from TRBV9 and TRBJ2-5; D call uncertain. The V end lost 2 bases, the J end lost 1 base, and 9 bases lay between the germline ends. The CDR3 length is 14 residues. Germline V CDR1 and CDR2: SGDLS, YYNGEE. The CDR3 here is CASSVQAFQETQYF. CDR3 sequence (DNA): TGTGCCAGCAGCGTCCAGGCCTTCCAAGAGACCCAGTACTTC.

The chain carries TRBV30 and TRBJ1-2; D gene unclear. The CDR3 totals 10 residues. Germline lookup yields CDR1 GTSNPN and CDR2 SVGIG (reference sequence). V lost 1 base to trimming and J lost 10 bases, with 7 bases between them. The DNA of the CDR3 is TGTGCCTGGAGTGAAAGGGACTACACCTTC. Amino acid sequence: CAWSERDYTF.

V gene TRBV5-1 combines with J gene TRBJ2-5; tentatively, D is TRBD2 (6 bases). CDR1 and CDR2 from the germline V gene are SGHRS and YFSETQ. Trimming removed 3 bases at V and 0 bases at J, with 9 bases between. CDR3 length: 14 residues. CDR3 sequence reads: CASSYAGYQETQYF. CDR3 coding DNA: TGCGCCAGCAGCTACGCGGGATACCAAGAGACCCAGTACTTC.

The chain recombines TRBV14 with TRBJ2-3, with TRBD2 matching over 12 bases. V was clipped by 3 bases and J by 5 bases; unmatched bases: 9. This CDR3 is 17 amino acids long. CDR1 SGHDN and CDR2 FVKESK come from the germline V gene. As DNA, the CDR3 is TGTGCCAGCAGCCAGTATACCGCACTAGCGGGGGGAGATACGCAGTATTTT. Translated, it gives CASSQYTALAGGDTQYF.

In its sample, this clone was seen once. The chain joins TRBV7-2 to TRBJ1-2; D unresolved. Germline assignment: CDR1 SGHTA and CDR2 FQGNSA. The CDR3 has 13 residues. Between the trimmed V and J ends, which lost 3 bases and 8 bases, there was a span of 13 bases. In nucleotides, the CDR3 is TGTGCCAGCAGCTTTTTAGATAATGTGGGCTACACCTTC. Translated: CASSFLDNVGYTF.